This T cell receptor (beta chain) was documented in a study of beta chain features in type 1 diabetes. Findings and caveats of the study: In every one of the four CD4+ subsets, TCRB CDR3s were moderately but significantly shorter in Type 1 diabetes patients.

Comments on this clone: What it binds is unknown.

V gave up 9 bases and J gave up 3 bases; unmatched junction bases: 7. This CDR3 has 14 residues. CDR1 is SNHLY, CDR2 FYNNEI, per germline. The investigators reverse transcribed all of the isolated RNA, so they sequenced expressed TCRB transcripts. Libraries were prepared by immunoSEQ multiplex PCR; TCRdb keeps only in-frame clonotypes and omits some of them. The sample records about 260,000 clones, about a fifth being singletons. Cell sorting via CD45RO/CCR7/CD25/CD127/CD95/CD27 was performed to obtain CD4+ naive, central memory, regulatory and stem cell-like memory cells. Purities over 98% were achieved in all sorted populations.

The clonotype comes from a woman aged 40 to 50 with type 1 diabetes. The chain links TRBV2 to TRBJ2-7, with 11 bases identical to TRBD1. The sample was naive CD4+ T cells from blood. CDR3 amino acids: CASSGTGGHYEQYF. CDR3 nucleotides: TGTGCCAGTTCCGGGACAGGGGGGCACTACGAGCAGTACTTC.